This passage covers 29 T cell receptor beta chains from one sample sequenced in a study of T-cell memory formation after mild COVID-19. A single record per CDR3 protein comes from TCRdb applying MiXCR to the 5' RACE reads. This repertoire shows fewer than 550,000 distinct CDR3 sequences, 20% found once; its top ten account for roughly 8%. Sequenced input: PBMCs or a T cell subset sorted from them (not recorded which). These receptors originate from an adult woman who had mild COVID-19 (a few samples of this study predate the infection). Cell type and time point are not known.

J is TRBJ1-1 and V is TRBV29-1; D is unresolved. The length of the CDR3 is 13 residues. The V end lost 0 bases, the J end lost 7 bases, and 12 bases lay between the germline ends. Germline values: CDR1 SQVTM, CDR2 ANQGSEA. Here the CDR3 reads CSVEDPLAGEAFF. The CDR3 nucleotides are TGCAGCGTTGAAGACCCATTGGCCGGTGAAGCTTTCTTT.

The rearrangement uses TRBV27 and TRBJ2-3, with 7 bases aligning to TRBD2. This CDR3 has 14 amino acids. After removal of 2 bases from V and 3 bases from J, the junction contained 2 bases not matched to a gene. CDR1 and CDR2 (germline): MNHEY, SMNVEV (reference sequence). Written as DNA, the CDR3 is TGTGCCAGCAGTTTAGGGCGGGGGACAGATACGCAGTATTTT. It translates to CASSLGRGTDTQYF.

The chain couples TRBV10-3 to TRBJ1-6; no clear D gene. CDR1 is ENHRY and CDR2 is SYGVKD in the germline V gene. The CDR3 covers 13 residues. The V and J ends lost 5 bases and 8 bases respectively, with 10 bases between them. Here the CDR3 reads CAISLEGDSPLHF. The DNA for the CDR3 is TGTGCCATCAGTCTTGAGGGAGATTCACCCCTCCACTTT.

This clonotype came up a few times. The chain recombines TRBV5-1 with TRBJ1-2, with D possibly TRBD1 on 6 matching bases. In germline, CDR1 is SGHRS, CDR2 YFSETQ. The CDR3 is made up of 13 amino acids. V was pared by 0 bases and J by 8 bases, with 11 bases between. The DNA for the CDR3 is TGCGCCAGCAGCTTGGTCGAGGGGACAGGCTACACCTTC. Protein: CASSLVEGTGYTF.

This clonotype showed up just a few times. V gene TRBV5-4 combines with J gene TRBJ2-2; 7 bases match TRBD1. With 2 bases clipped from V and 4 bases from J, the junction kept 5 bases outside the gene matches. The CDR3 is 15 residues long. The V gene's germline CDR1 is SGHNT and CDR2 YYREEE (reference sequence). The CDR3 spells CASSFSGTVTGELFF. As DNA, the CDR3 is TGTGCCAGCAGCTTTTCCGGGACAGTCACCGGGGAGCTGTTTTTT.

The chain employs TRBV11-2 and TRBJ1-5; the D is unclear. The V end lost 5 bases, the J end lost 6 bases, and 14 bases lay between the germline ends. The CDR3 is made up of 14 amino acids. The germline CDR1 and CDR2 sequences are SGHAT and FQNNGV. The CDR3 region has the DNA TGTGCCAGCAGCCCTAGTTCAGCAGGTCAGCCCCAGCATTTT. It specifies CASSPSSAGQPQHF.

This chain joins TRBV29-1 and TRBJ1-2; TRBD1 matches 8 bases. The CDR3 runs to 16 residues. V lost 6 bases and J lost 5; bases outside the gene matches: 17. CDR1 is SQVTM, CDR2 ANQGSEA, per germline. The CDR3: CSVPGEDRAPAYGYTF. CDR3 sequence (DNA): TGCAGCGTCCCGGGGGAGGACAGGGCTCCTGCGTATGGCTACACCTTC.

The sample holds a few counts of this clonotype. The gene calls are TRBV12-1 and TRBJ2-1; the DNA was not compared with TRBD2, the D call given in the table. TRBV12-1 is termed a pseudogene. The CDR3 sequence is 17 residues long. The CDR3 is CASSSPAGTSENNEQFF. The CDR3 DNA sequence: TGTGCCAGCAGCTCACCAGCCGGGACTAGCGAAAACAATGAGCAGTTCTTC.

This clonotype appeared a few times. This chain connects TRBV4-2 to TRBJ1-2; a weak D match, TRBD1 (5 bases). This CDR3 has 14 amino acids. V dropped 0 bases and J dropped 4 bases, with 9 bases sitting between them. Germline loops: CDR1 LGHNA, CDR2 YNFKEQ. CDR3 sequence (DNA): TGTGCCAGCAGCCAAGATTCAGGGAGCTATGGCTACACCTTC. It is translated as CASSQDSGSYGYTF.

This clonotype was found a few times. The rearrangement uses TRBV11-1 and TRBJ1-2, with TRBD1 as a possible D gene (5 bases). V was clipped by 3 bases and J by 11 bases, with 16 bases between them. CDR1 SGHAT and CDR2 FQDESV come from the germline V gene (reference sequence). This CDR3 has 13 amino acids. CDR3 DNA sequence: TGTGCCAGCAGCTTCGCGGGACCTAAAGAATACACCTTC. Its protein product is CASSFAGPKEYTF.

The chain couples TRBV14 to TRBJ1-4; D is unclear. In germline, CDR1 is SGHDN, CDR2 FVKESK. Trimming shortened V by 0 bases and J by 7 bases, and 12 bases separated the two germline ends. There are 15 residues in the CDR3. The CDR3 DNA reads TGTGCCAGCAGCCAAGACCTTATATCAGGTGAAAAACTGTTTTTT. Translated, it gives CASSQDLISGEKLFF. Combining the CDR3 with reference TRBV14 and TRBJ1-4 gives the whole variable domain EAGVTQFPSHSVIEKGQTVTLRCDPISGHDNLYWYRRVMGKEIKFLLHFVKESKQDESGMPNNRFLAERTGGTYSTLKVQPAELEDSGVYFCASSQDLISGEKLFFGSGTQLSVL.

The rearrangement links TRBV10-3 to TRBJ2-3; D tentatively reads TRBD1 or TRBD2 (5 bases each). The CDR3 covers 14 residues. The V end was cut by 4 bases, the J end by 2 bases, with 10 bases between. Germline V CDR1 and CDR2: ENHRY, SYGVKD. The CDR3 DNA reads TGTGCCATCAGTGCTTGGGGGTTCACAGATACGCAGTATTTT. Translated: CAISAWGFTDTQYF.

This clonotype has only a few counts. The chain combines TRBV6-6 with TRBJ1-2; 9 bases line up with TRBD1. Germline V gene lookup returns CDR1 MNHNY and CDR2 SVGAGI (reference sequence). V lost 4 bases to trimming and J lost 1 base; unmatched junction nucleotides: 10. The CDR3 extends over 17 amino acids. The CDR3 is CASSLGQGVIVNYGYTF. The CDR3 DNA sequence: TGTGCCAGCAGTTTGGGACAGGGCGTGATCGTTAACTATGGCTACACCTTC.

This clonotype was seen more than once but under ten times. The rearrangement uses TRBV6-1 and TRBJ1-4; D is unclear. Per germline, CDR1 MNHNS and CDR2 SASEGT. V shed 3 bases and J shed 5 bases, with 13 bases lying between them. This CDR3 is 15 amino acids long. In nucleotides, the CDR3 is TGTGCCAGCAGTGACCCAGTAGAAATGAATGAAAAACTGTTTTTT. Its protein is CASSDPVEMNEKLFF.

The chain carries TRBV7-9 and TRBJ2-7; D is undetermined. CDR1 is SEHNR and CDR2 is FQNEAQ in the germline V gene (reference sequence). CDR3 size: 14 residues. Deletions cut 1 base from V and 4 bases from J, with 11 bases between. The CDR3 DNA reads as TGTGCCAGCAGCTTAGACCGAGAGAGGTACGAGCAGTACTTC. It is translated as CASSLDRERYEQYF.

The chain employs TRBV4-1 and TRBJ2-3; TRBD2 matches 8 bases. Germline assignment: CDR1 MGHRA and CDR2 YSYEKL. V was clipped by 1 base and J by 2 bases; unmatched bases: 17. This CDR3 region has 20 residues. The CDR3 sequence: CASSQGVAGILQSITDTQYF. CDR3 DNA sequence: TGCGCCAGCAGCCAAGGAGTAGCGGGGATCCTACAAAGTATCACAGATACGCAGTATTTT.

The CDR3 loop reads CASSEREAQYF. CDR3 in DNA: TGTGCCAGCAGTGAACGGGAAGCTCAGTACTTC. The J gene is TRBJ2-7, the V gene TRBV2; tentatively, D is TRBD2 (5 bases). The V end lost 2 bases, the J end lost 10 bases, and 9 bases lay between the germline ends. Per the germline V gene, CDR1 is SNHLY and CDR2 is FYNNEI. The CDR3 length is 11 residues.

This clonotype occurred many times. The CDR3 DNA follows: TGTGCCAGCAGTGGACAGGGATCGATTGAGCAGTTCTTC. It yields the protein CASSGQGSIEQFF. The genes are TRBV28 and TRBJ2-1, with TRBD1 matching over 8 bases. Trimming removed 5 bases from V and 9 bases from J; junction bases left unmatched: 6. CDR1 MDHEN and CDR2 SYDVKM come from the germline V gene. The CDR3 covers 13 residues. Using reference TRBV28 and TRBJ2-1 for the parts outside the CDR3, the full variable domain is DVKVTQSSRYLVKRTGEKVFLECVQDMDHENMFWYRQDPGLGLRLIYFSYDVKMKEKGDIPEGYSVSREKKERFSLILESASTNQTSMYLCASSGQGSIEQFFGPGTRLTVL.

V is TRBV30 and J is TRBJ1-6; unclear D gene. Germline lookup yields CDR1 GTSNPN and CDR2 SVGIG (reference sequence). This CDR3 contains 14 residues. Between the trimmed V and J ends, which lost 3 bases and 0 bases, there was a span of 6 bases. Written as DNA, the CDR3 is TGTGCCTGGAGGTTCACCTCCTATAATTCACCCCTCCACTTT. Translation gives CAWRFTSYNSPLHF.

To note about this clonotype: One junction end does not reproduce the germline sequence, and a read error may be involved. The gene calls are TRBV4-1 and TRBJ2-7; D not certain. The CDR3 extends over 14 amino acids. Germline V gene data show CDR1 as MGHRA and CDR2 as YSYEKL. The CDR3 DNA reads TGCGCCAGCAGCGAAGAAGTCGGTATCCACGAGCAGTACTTC. Its protein product is CASSEEVGIHEQYF.

The rearrangement links TRBV5-1 to TRBJ2-5, with D possibly matching TRBD2 (6 bases). CDR3 length equals 14 residues. Germline CDR1 reads SGHRS; CDR2 reads YFSETQ. The germline V and J ends were trimmed by 3 bases and 2 bases, with 11 bases remaining between them. This CDR3 reads CASSSQAGQETQYF. Here the CDR3 DNA reads TGCGCCAGCAGCTCCCAAGCGGGTCAAGAGACCCAGTACTTC.

J is TRBJ2-2 and V is TRBV6-2 or TRBV6-3; a possible D gene is TRBD2 (6 bases). This CDR3 region has 14 residues. Looked up from germline, CDR1 is MNHEY and CDR2 is SVGEGT. Between the trimmed V and J ends, which lost 5 bases and 4 bases, there was a span of 11 bases. The CDR3 nucleotides read TGTGCCAGCAGTCACGGGAGTAGCACCGGGGAGCTGTTTTTT. Its translation: CASSHGSSTGELFF.

The V call is TRBV25-1, the J call TRBJ1-4; D uncertain. This CDR3 spans 14 amino acids. V dropped 0 bases and J dropped 8 bases, with 10 bases sitting between them. The germline CDR1 and CDR2 sequences are MGHDK and SYGVNS. In DNA form, the CDR3 reads TGTGCCAGCAGTGAATATAGGGCGGGCGAAAAACTGTTTTTT. It translates to CASSEYRAGEKLFF.

The chain joins TRBV6-1 to TRBJ2-1, with D possibly TRBD2 on 6 matching bases. Looked up from germline, CDR1 is MNHNS and CDR2 is SASEGT. V dropped 2 bases and J dropped 9 bases, with 20 bases sitting between them. This CDR3 is 16 amino acids long. The CDR3: CASSEPSRGIWAEQFF. Here the CDR3 DNA reads TGTGCCAGCAGTGAACCGTCCCGGGGGATTTGGGCTGAGCAGTTCTTC.

This chain joins TRBV10-3 and TRBJ2-5; D not resolved. Germline CDR1 is ENHRY and CDR2 is SYGVKD. Trimming removed 0 bases from V and 7 bases from J, with 12 bases in between. This CDR3 has 14 residues. The CDR3 region has the DNA TGTGCCATCAGTGAGTCGATAGGCGGCCCGACCCAGTACTTC. Translating it yields CAISESIGGPTQYF.

The V call is TRBV12-3 or TRBV12-4, the J call TRBJ2-3, with D hard to call. Trimming removed 1 base from V and 0 bases from J, with 11 bases in between. The CDR3 has 16 amino acids. For the CDR3, the DNA is TGTGCCAGCAGTTTAGGTCAGCTGTGGAGCACAGATACGCAGTATTTT. Translated: CASSLGQLWSTDTQYF.

Only a few counts were recorded for this clonotype. The chain recombines TRBV6-2 or TRBV6-3 with TRBJ2-5, with a weak D call TRBD2 (6 bases). The CDR3 totals 16 residues. Trimming took 6 bases from V and 4 from J, leaving 21 bases between them. Germline lookup yields CDR1 MNHEY and CDR2 SVGEGT. CDR3 protein: CASRATREPNRETQYF. CDR3 in DNA: TGTGCCAGCAGAGCAACCCGGGAGCCTAATAGAGAGACCCAGTACTTC.

The chain joins TRBV5-1 to TRBJ2-1, with a tentative D call TRBD2 (5 bases). Germline assignment: CDR1 SGHRS and CDR2 YFSETQ. The CDR3 loop spans 15 amino acids. Between the trimmed V and J ends, which lost 4 bases and 4 bases, there was a span of 15 bases. CDR3 in DNA: TGCGCCAGCAGCCTCGACCGTCGAGGGTACAATGAGCAGTTCTTC. Translation: CASSLDRRGYNEQFF.

J is TRBJ1-1 and V is TRBV9; D unresolved. Germline V gene lookup returns CDR1 SGDLS and CDR2 YYNGEE. Trimming stripped 0 bases from V and 4 bases from J, with 10 bases between. The CDR3 is 14 amino acids. For the CDR3, the DNA is TGTGCCAGCAGCGTAGACCGGATGGGCACTGAAGCTTTCTTT. The encoded protein is CASSVDRMGTEAFF. Variable domain in full (rest from reference TRBV9 and TRBJ1-1): DSGVTQTPKHLITATGQRVTLRCSPRSGDLSVYWYQQSLDQGLQFLIQYYNGEERAKGNILERFSAQQFPDLHSELNLSSLELGDSALYFCASSVDRMGTEAFFGQGTRLTVV.